Shown below are 26 T cell receptor beta chains from a single sample sequenced in a study of CD8+CD57+ T cells in acquired aplastic anemia. For sequencing, patients were chosen who had shown expansion of CD8+CD57+ cells by flow cytometry. Profiles of TCR beta VDJ and CDR3 were generated from a genomic DNA template. TCRdb processed the reads anew with MiXCR; each CDR3 protein has one entry. This table holds about 40,000 distinct CDR3 sequences, roughly three fifths found once. Sequencing was carried out using sorted CD4+, CD8+, or CD8+CD57+ T cells (not recorded which) from PBMCs. These TCRs come from a human donor with aplastic anemia.

The rearrangement uses TRBV9 and TRBJ1-1; TRBD1 aligns across 9 bases. The CDR3 loop spans 14 amino acids. Germline V gene sequence: CDR1 SGDLS, CDR2 YYNGEE. Trimming cost V 3 bases and J 8 bases; bases outside gene matches: 8. As DNA, the CDR3 is TGTGCCAGCAGCGCGGGACAGGGACCATCGGAAGCTTTCTTT. Amino acids: CASSAGQGPSEAFF.

This chain links TRBV19 with TRBJ1-2; TRBD1 matches 9 bases. The junction had 5 bases not matched to a gene; V was cut back by 1 base and J by 5 bases. Germline CDR1 reads LNHDA; CDR2 reads SQIVND (reference sequence). This CDR3 spans 15 amino acids. The CDR3 protein is CASSIVPGQGYGYTF. The CDR3 bases are TGTGCCAGTAGTATAGTACCCGGACAGGGGTATGGCTACACCTTC.

V gene TRBV6-1 combines with J gene TRBJ1-3, with 7 bases that match TRBD1. The J segment lost 0 bases and the V segment lost 2 bases, leaving 4 bases of the junction unmatched. The CDR3 spans 16 residues. From germline, CDR1 is MNHNS and CDR2 SASEGT. The CDR3 DNA follows: TGTGCCAGCAGTGAAATAGGGGGCCTCTCTGGAAACACCATATATTTT. Translation: CASSEIGGLSGNTIYF.

The J gene is TRBJ1-2, the V gene TRBV2, with TRBD1 matching over 8 bases. The ends lost 8 bases at V and 8 bases at J; junction bases unmatched: 16. Germline V gives CDR1 SNHLY, CDR2 FYNNEI. The length of the CDR3 is 15 residues. Here the CDR3 reads CASGRGPDRAAGYTF. CDR3 nucleotides: TGTGCCAGCGGGCGGGGCCCGGACAGGGCGGCGGGCTACACCTTC.

The rearrangement joins TRBV21-1 to TRBJ2-7; the D segment call TRBD1 is taken from the table without a DNA check. TRBV21-1 corresponds to a pseudogene. The CDR3 sequence is 14 residues long. The CDR3 reads CASSTQTGGYEQYF. The CDR3 coding sequence is TGTGCCAGCAGCACCCAGACAGGGGGCTACGAGCAGTACTTC.

This clonotype was seen at least ten times. The V and J genes are TRBV20-1 and TRBJ2-7; possible D gene TRBD1, 5 bases. The CDR3 has 15 residues. Trimming removed 6 bases at V and 3 bases at J, with 21 bases between. Looked up from germline, CDR1 is DFQATT and CDR2 is SNEGSKA (reference sequence). The CDR3 sequence is CSAVPRESSIYEQYF. The CDR3 DNA follows: TGCAGTGCCGTCCCCAGGGAAAGTTCAATCTACGAGCAGTACTTC.

This clonotype showed up many times. The chain links TRBV12-3 or TRBV12-4 to TRBJ1-2; TRBD1 might be the D (5 bases). V was pared by 8 bases and J by 4 bases, with 11 bases between. The CDR3 loop spans 12 amino acids. CDR3 coding DNA: TGTGCCAGCTCAATGGGACTCTATGGCTACACCTTC. It specifies CASSMGLYGYTF.

The V gene is TRBV9, the J gene TRBJ1-5; 7 bases match TRBD1. The ends lost 0 bases at V and 3 bases at J; junction bases unmatched: 9. The length of the CDR3 is 17 residues. CDR1 SGDLS and CDR2 YYNGEE come from the germline V gene. The CDR3, as DNA: TGTGCCAGCAGCGTAGTCGCTAGGGGACAGACCAATCAGCCCCAGCATTTT. It codes for CASSVVARGQTNQPQHF.

The CDR3: CSVRTTGGTYEQYF. As DNA, the CDR3 is TGCAGCGTCCGGACGACAGGGGGGACCTACGAGCAGTACTTC. The chain employs TRBV29-1 and TRBJ2-7; 9 bases fit TRBD1. With 6 bases clipped from V and 2 bases from J, the junction kept 8 bases outside the gene matches. Germline-derived CDR1 and CDR2 are SQVTM and ANQGSEA. CDR3 length equals 14 residues.

This clonotype appeared a single time. A much larger clone differs by one base, so this may be a read error. The chain joins TRBV6-1 to TRBJ2-7; 8 bases are a match to TRBD1. The CDR3 is made up of 16 amino acids. Unmatched junction bases numbered 13, after V lost 6 bases and J lost 3 bases. The germline CDR1 and CDR2 sequences are MNHNS and SASEGT. The CDR3 DNA is TGTGCCAGCAGCTTTCCCGGGACAGGCGACTTCTACGAGCAGTACTTC. It is translated as CASSFPGTGDFYEQYF.

Concerning this clonotype itself: In this CDR3 the conserved last residue, phenylalanine or tryptophan, is missing, so a read error is likely. V gene TRBV10-1 combines with J gene TRBJ1-2; 7 bases align to TRBD1. This CDR3 has 14 residues. Trimming removed 2 bases from V and 4 bases from J; junction bases left unmatched: 4. Germline values: CDR1 WNHNN, CDR2 SYGVQD (reference sequence). The CDR3: CASSEHRGTYGYTL. CDR3 sequence (DNA): TGCGCCAGCAGTGAGCACAGGGGTACCTATGGCTACACCCTC.

The rearrangement links TRBV10-1 to TRBJ1-2, with a tentative D call TRBD1 (5 bases). The V end was cut by 5 bases, the J end by 4 bases, with 20 bases between. The CDR3 loop spans 16 amino acids. Germline assignment: CDR1 WNHNN and CDR2 SYGVQD (reference sequence). The CDR3 nucleotides are TGCGCCAGCAGTCTAGCCCGGTCCGAGGGGCCCTATGGCTACACCTTC. This sequence encodes CASSLARSEGPYGYTF.

The chain is built from TRBV15 and TRBJ1-1; no clear D gene. The germline V gene has CDR1 LNHNV and CDR2 YYDKDF (reference sequence). With 7 bases removed from V and 5 bases from J, the gap between germline ends came to 20 bases. The CDR3 consists of 15 residues. The CDR3 DNA reads TGTGCCACCAAAAAACAGAAAACTGCGGGGACTGAAGCTTTCTTT. This codes for CATKKQKTAGTEAFF.

The chain uses TRBV15 and TRBJ2-5; D may be TRBD1 (5 bases). The CDR3 totals 14 residues. The V end lost 3 bases, the J end lost 0 bases, and 8 bases lay between the germline ends. The germline gives CDR1 LNHNV, CDR2 YYDKDF (reference sequence). The CDR3 loop is CATSSADNQETQYF. As DNA, the CDR3 is TGTGCCACCAGCAGTGCGGACAACCAAGAGACCCAGTACTTC.

The sample holds many counts of this clonotype. The genes are TRBV2 and TRBJ2-7; tentatively, D is TRBD1 (6 bases). The CDR3 runs to 12 residues. The V gene's germline CDR1 is SNHLY and CDR2 FYNNEI. V was clipped by 8 bases and J by 2 bases, with 10 bases between them. The CDR3 reads CASSTGTYEQYF. The CDR3 DNA reads as TGTGCCAGCTCAACAGGGACCTACGAGCAGTACTTC.

The CDR3 spells CSVLRRENTEAFF. Written as DNA, the CDR3 is TGCAGCGTGCTAAGGAGGGAAAACACTGAAGCTTTCTTT. The V call is TRBV29-1, the J call TRBJ1-1; D gene ambiguous. Germline V gives CDR1 SQVTM, CDR2 ANQGSEA. V shed 6 bases and J shed 2 bases, with 13 bases lying between them. The CDR3 spans 13 residues.

This clonotype was detected ten times or more. The chain's CDR3 is CASSEAKDRPSYNSPLHF. The CDR3 bases are TGTGCCAGCAGTGAAGCAAAAGACAGACCCTCCTATAATTCACCCCTCCACTTT. The chain uses TRBV2 and TRBJ1-6, with a possible D match to TRBD1 (5 bases). CDR1 and CDR2 (germline): SNHLY, FYNNEI. V lost 0 bases to trimming and J lost 0 bases, with 12 bases between them. This CDR3 is 18 amino acids long.

On this clonotype: At one end the junction does not follow the germline gene, possibly because of a read error. V usage is TRBV15 and J usage is TRBJ1-4; D is undetermined. Germline CDR1 reads LNHNV; CDR2 reads YYDKDF (reference sequence). This CDR3 comprises 12 residues. CDR3 residues: CAASGPREKLFF. In nucleotides, the CDR3 is TGTGCCGCCAGCGGTCCCAGGGAAAAACTGTTTTTT.

The chain uses TRBV15 and TRBJ1-5; D remains unclear. Per germline, CDR1 LNHNV and CDR2 YYDKDF (reference sequence). Trimming shortened V by 6 bases and J by 1 base, and 19 bases separated the two germline ends. This CDR3 has 17 amino acids. CDR3 in amino acids: CATSPESPGSSNQPQHF. For the CDR3, the DNA is TGTGCCACCAGTCCCGAATCTCCGGGAAGCAGCAATCAGCCCCAGCATTTT.

The CDR3 nucleotides are TGTGCCAGTAGTACCGCCGAGCGATATGGCTACACCTTC. It yields the protein CASSTAERYGYTF. The chain carries TRBV19 and TRBJ1-2; no clear D gene. The V end was cut by 4 bases, the J end by 5 bases, with 11 bases between. Looked up from germline, CDR1 is LNHDA and CDR2 is SQIVND (reference sequence). The CDR3 is 13 amino acids.

The chain uses TRBV6-1 and TRBJ1-1, with 7 nucleotides matching TRBD1. The CDR3 spans 14 residues. Germline CDR1 is MNHNS and CDR2 is SASEGT. V lost 7 bases, J lost 7 bases, and 12 bases stayed unmatched. CDR3 loop: CASMVTGVESEAFF. DNA for the CDR3: TGTGCCAGCATGGTAACAGGGGTGGAAAGTGAAGCTTTCTTT.

This clonotype was recorded a few times. The chain uses TRBV2 and TRBJ1-1, with D unclear. CDR1 is SNHLY and CDR2 is FYNNEI in the germline V gene. Trimming cost V 3 bases and J 3 bases, with 8 bases left between them. This CDR3 is 13 amino acids long. CDR3 in amino acids: CASSETRYTEAFF. CDR3 in DNA: TGTGCCAGCAGTGAGACCAGGTACACTGAAGCTTTCTTT.

In this sample, this clonotype turned up many times. In DNA form, the CDR3 reads TGTGCCAGCAGCAGAACAGGCTACGAGCAGTACTTC. Amino acids: CASSRTGYEQYF. The J gene is TRBJ2-7, the V gene TRBV3-1, with TRBD1 as a possible D gene (5 bases). The CDR3 length is 12 residues. V gave up 5 bases and J gave up 3 bases, with 8 bases separating them. Germline CDR1 reads LGHDT; CDR2 reads YNNKEL (reference sequence).

This clonotype was seen more than once but under ten times. The rearrangement uses TRBV4-3 and TRBJ2-5; perhaps TRBD2 as D (6 bases). Deletions cut 0 bases from V and 4 bases from J, with 9 bases between. CDR1 and CDR2 (germline): LGHNA, YSLEER. CDR3 length: 14 amino acids. Here the CDR3 reads CASSQDRSGETQYF. DNA for the CDR3: TGCGCCAGCAGCCAAGATCGTAGCGGAGAGACCCAGTACTTC.

The rearrangement links TRBV20-1 to TRBJ1-1; 8 positions match TRBD1. The germline V gene has CDR1 DFQATT and CDR2 SNEGSKA (reference sequence). V dropped 3 bases and J dropped 0; count of bases not matched to a gene: 0. The CDR3 loop spans 13 amino acids. The CDR3 sequence is CSARGQVNTEAFF. CDR3 bases: TGCAGTGCTAGGGGACAGGTGAACACTGAAGCTTTCTTT.

The gene calls are TRBV25-1 and TRBJ2-3, with D perhaps matching TRBD2 (5 bases). CDR3 length equals 15 residues. The germline V gene has CDR1 MGHDK and CDR2 SYGVNS. Trimming pared 1 base from V and 3 bases from J, leaving 11 bases between. For the CDR3, the DNA is TGTGCCAGCAGTGAATCCGAGGGAGAGACAGATACGCAGTATTTT. Translation: CASSESEGETDTQYF.